The sequence of this T cell receptor (beta chain) was determined in a study of cytomegalovirus exposure and HLA in healthy donors. Notes on the study in general: The study carried out a later analysis of TCR beta sequences. It associated 15,000 to 20,000 of them with specific HLA alleles at a false discovery rate of 0.05. Apart from CMV serostatus, no immune exposure information was available.

CDR1 and CDR2 from the germline V gene are LNHDA and SQIVND (reference sequence). There are 14 residues in the CDR3. The ends were cut back, 6 bases at V and 2 bases at J, with 13 bases in the middle. This PCR relied on a set of 60 Vbeta primers and 13 Jbeta primers. Sequencing used immunoSEQ multiplex PCR; TCRdb keeps in-frame clones, though not all of them. The repertoire consists of 55,000 to 65,000 clones, with 65% to 90% occurring once and the leading ten covering around a tenth. About this clone itself: Antigen unknown.

The specimen was PBMCs. V usage is TRBV19 and J usage is TRBJ1-2; the D is unclear. The source is a female donor in good health and CMV-seronegative. In DNA, the CDR3 is TGTGCCAGTAGGCCCTCTGAGCTAAACTATGGCTACACCTTC. Protein: CASRPSELNYGYTF.